The entry that follows covers one TCR beta chain sequence. What it binds is unknown. This could be a read error, since a much larger clone is one nucleotide away. The CDR3 covers 14 residues. The ends lost 6 bases at V and 7 bases at J; junction bases unmatched: 9. Germline lookup yields CDR1 SNHLY and CDR2 FYNNEI. Through a sample-barcoded 5' primer and a J-beta primer mix, a second PCR was run for about 7 to 12 cycles. TCRdb reanalysed the 5' RACE reads using MiXCR and keeps one entry per CDR3 protein. This sample has hundreds of thousands of distinct CDR3 sequences, with about 30% found just once. The source of the sample is a study of blood T cells in healthy people across ages. Whole-study results and caveats: The study found TCR beta diversity correlated strongly with naive T cell percentage.

This chain connects TRBV2 to TRBJ2-7, with TRBD1 matching over 10 bases. Sample: blood. This receptor was obtained from a woman at least 80 years old in good health. CDR3 DNA sequence: TGTGCCAGCAGGGGGACAGGGGTTTCCAATGAGCAGTACTTC. Its protein product is CASRGTGVSNEQYF. The full variable domain, with the rest looked up from reference TRBV2 and TRBJ2-7, is EPEVTQTPSHQVTQMGQEVILRCVPISNHLYFYWYRQILGQKVEFLVSFYNNEISEKSEIFDDQFSVERPDGSNFTLKIRSTKLEDSAMYFCASRGTGVSNEQYFGPGTRLTVT.